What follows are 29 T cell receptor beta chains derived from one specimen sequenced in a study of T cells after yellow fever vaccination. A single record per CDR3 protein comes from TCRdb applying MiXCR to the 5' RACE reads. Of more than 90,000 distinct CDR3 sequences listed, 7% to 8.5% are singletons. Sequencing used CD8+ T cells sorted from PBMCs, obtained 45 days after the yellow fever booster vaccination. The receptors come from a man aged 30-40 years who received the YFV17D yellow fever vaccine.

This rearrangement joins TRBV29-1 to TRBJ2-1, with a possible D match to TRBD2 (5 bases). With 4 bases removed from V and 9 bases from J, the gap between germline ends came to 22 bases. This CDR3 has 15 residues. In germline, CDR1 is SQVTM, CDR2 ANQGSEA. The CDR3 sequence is CSVVSAGYPSSEQFF. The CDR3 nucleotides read TGCAGCGTTGTCTCGGCGGGCTACCCCTCTAGTGAGCAGTTCTTC.

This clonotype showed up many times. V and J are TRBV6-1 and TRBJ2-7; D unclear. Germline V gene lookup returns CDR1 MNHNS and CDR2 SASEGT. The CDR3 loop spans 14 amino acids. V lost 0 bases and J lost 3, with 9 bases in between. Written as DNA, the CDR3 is TGTGCCAGCAGTGAAGCGCAAGCGAACTACGAGCAGTACTTC. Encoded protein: CASSEAQANYEQYF.

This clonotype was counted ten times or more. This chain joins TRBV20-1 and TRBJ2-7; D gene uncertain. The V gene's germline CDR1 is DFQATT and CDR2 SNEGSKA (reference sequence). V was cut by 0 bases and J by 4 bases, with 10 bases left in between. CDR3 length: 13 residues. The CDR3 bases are TGCAGTGCTAGAGATGGGAAATCATACGAGCAGTACTTC. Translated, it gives CSARDGKSYEQYF.

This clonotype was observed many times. The CDR3 DNA reads as TGCGCCAGCAGCTTGGCCAACGGGGGGCCGTCCTACAATGAGCAGTTCTTC. It translates to CASSLANGGPSYNEQFF. The chain joins TRBV5-1 to TRBJ2-1, with D perhaps TRBD2 (7 bases). The germline V gene encodes CDR1 SGHRS and CDR2 YFSETQ. Trimming removed 0 bases from V and 1 base from J, with 14 bases in between. CDR3 length equals 17 residues.

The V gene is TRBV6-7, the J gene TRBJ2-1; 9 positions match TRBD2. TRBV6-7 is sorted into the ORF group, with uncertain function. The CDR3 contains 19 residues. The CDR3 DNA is TGTACCATCAGTTCAGAACTAGCGGGCTTGGGGGACCTTTACAATGAGCAGTTCTTC. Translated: CTISSELAGLGDLYNEQFF.

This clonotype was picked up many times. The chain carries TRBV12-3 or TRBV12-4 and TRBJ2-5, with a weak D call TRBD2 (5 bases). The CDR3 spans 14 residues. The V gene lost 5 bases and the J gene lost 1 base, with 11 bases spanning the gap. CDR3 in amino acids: CASSAPGSQETQYF. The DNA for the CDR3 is TGTGCCAGCAGTGCCCCGGGGTCCCAAGAGACCCAGTACTTC.

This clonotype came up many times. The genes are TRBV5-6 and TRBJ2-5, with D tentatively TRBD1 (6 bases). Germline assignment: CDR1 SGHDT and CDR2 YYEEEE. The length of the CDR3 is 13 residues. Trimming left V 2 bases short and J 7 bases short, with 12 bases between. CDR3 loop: CASSLQGSGTQYF. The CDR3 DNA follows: TGTGCCAGCAGCTTACAGGGATCCGGGACCCAGTACTTC.

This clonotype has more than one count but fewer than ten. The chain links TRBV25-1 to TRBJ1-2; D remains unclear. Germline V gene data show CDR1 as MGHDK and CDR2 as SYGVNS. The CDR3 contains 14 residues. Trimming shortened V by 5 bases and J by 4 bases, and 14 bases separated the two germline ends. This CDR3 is CASSQHLSGYGYTF. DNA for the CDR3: TGTGCCAGCAGTCAACATTTATCTGGCTATGGCTACACCTTC.

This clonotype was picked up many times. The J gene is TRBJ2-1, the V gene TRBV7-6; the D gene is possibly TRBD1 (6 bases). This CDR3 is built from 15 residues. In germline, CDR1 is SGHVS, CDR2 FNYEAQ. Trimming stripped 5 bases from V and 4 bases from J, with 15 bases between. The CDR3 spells CASSLGDGTYNEQFF. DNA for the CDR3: TGTGCCAGCAGCCTCGGGGATGGGACATACAATGAGCAGTTCTTC.

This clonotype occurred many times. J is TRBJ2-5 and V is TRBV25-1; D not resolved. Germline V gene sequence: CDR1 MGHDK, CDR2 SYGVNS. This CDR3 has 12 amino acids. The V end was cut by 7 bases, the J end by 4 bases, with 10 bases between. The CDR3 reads CASNDHGETQYF. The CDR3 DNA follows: TGTGCCAGCAACGACCACGGAGAGACCCAGTACTTC.

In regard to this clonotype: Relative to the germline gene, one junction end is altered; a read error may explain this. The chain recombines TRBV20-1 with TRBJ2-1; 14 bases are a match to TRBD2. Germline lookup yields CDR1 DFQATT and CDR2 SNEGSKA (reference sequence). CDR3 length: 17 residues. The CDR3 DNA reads TGCTGTGCCGGGGGGACTAGCGGGAGTGGATCCTACAATGAGCAGTTCTTC. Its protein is CCAGGTSGSGSYNEQFF.

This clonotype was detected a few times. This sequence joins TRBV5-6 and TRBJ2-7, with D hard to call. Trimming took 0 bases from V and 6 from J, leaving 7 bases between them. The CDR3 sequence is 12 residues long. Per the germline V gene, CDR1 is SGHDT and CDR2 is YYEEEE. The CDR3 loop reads CASSLGTSEQYF. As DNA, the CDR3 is TGTGCCAGCAGCTTGGGAACCTCCGAGCAGTACTTC.

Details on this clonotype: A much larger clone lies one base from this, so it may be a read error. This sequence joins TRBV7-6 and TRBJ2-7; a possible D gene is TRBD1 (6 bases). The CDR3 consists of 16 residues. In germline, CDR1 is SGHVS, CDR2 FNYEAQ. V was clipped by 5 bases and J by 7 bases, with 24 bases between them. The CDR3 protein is CASSPTGHGKIWEQYF. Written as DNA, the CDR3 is TGTGCCAGCAGCCCCACGGGACATGGGAAGATTTGGGAGCAGTACTTC.

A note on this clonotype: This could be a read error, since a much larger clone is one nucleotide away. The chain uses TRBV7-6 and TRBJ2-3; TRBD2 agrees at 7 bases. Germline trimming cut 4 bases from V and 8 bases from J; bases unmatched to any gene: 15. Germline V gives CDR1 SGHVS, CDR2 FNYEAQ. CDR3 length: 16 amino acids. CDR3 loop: CASSSGGVAVIGTQYF. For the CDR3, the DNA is TGTGCCAGCAGCTCGGGGGGAGTGGCCGTTATAGGTACGCAGTATTTT.

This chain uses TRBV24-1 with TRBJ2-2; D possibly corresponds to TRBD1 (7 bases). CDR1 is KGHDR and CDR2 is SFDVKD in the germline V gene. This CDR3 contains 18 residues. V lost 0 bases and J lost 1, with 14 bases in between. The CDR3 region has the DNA TGTGCCACCAGTGATTTGCAGGGGGGCGAAGTGAACACCGGGGAGCTGTTTTTT. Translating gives CATSDLQGGEVNTGELFF.

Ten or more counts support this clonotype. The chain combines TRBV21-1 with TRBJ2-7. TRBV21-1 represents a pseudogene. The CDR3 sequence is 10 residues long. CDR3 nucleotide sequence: TGTGCCAGCAGAGGTTGGGAGCAGTACTTC. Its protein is CASRGWEQYF.

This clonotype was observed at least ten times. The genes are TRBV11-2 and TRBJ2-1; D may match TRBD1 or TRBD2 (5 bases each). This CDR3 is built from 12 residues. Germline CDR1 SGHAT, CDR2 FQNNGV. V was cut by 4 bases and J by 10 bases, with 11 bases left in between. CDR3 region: CASSSSRGEQFF. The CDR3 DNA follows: TGTGCCAGCAGCTCCTCCCGGGGCGAGCAGTTCTTC.

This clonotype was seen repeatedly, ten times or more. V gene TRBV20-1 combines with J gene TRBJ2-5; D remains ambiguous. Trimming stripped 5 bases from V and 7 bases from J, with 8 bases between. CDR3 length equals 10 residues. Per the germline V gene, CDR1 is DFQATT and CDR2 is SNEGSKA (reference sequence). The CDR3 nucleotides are TGCAGTGCTTTTTACGGGACCCAGTACTTC. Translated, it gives CSAFYGTQYF.

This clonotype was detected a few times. CDR3 in DNA: TGTGCCAGCAGCTTTGTAGCGGGAGGTGGGACAGATACGCAGTATTTT. This translates into CASSFVAGGGTDTQYF. V usage is TRBV7-2 and J usage is TRBJ2-3, with 10 bases lining up with TRBD2. The CDR3 is 16 amino acids. V lost 3 bases to trimming and J lost 3 bases; unmatched junction nucleotides: 6. Germline-derived CDR1 and CDR2 are SGHTA and FQGNSA.

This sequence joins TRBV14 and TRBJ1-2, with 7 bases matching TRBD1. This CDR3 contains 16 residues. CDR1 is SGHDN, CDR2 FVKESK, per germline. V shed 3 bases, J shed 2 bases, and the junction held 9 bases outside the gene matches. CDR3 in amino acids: CASSHPPLTGNYGYTF. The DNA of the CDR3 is TGTGCCAGCAGCCACCCCCCCTTGACAGGGAACTATGGCTACACCTTC.

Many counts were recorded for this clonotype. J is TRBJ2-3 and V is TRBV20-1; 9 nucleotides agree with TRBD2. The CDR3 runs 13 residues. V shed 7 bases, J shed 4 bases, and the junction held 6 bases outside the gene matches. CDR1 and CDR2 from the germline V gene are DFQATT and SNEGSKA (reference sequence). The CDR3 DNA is TGCAGTGTTGGAGCGGGAGGCCCAGATACGCAGTATTTT. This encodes CSVGAGGPDTQYF.

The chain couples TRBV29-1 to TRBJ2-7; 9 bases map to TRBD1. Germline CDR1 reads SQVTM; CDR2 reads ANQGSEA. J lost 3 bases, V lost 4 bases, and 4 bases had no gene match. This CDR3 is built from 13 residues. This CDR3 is CSVVGTGIYEQYF. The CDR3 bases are TGCAGCGTTGTTGGGACAGGGATCTACGAGCAGTACTTC.

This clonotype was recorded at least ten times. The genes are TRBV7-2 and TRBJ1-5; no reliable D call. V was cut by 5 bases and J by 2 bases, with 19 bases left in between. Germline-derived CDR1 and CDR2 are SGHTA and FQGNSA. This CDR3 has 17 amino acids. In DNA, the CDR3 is TGTGCCAGCAGCGTCGCCGGGTCCCTGGTGGGCAATCAGCCCCAGCATTTT. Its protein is CASSVAGSLVGNQPQHF.

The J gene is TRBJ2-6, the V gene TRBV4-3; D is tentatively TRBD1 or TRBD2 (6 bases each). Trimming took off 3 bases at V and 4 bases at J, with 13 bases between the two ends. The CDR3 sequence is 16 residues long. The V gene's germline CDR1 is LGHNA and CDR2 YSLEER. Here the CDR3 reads CASSQSGAGGANVLTF. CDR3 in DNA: TGCGCCAGCAGCCAGTCAGGGGCGGGAGGGGCCAACGTCCTGACTTTC.

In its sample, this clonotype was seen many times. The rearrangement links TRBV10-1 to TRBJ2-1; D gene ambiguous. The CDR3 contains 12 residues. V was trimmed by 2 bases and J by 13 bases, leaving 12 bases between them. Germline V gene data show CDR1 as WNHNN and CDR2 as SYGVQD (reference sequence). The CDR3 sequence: CASSEDPQAQFF. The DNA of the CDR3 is TGCGCCAGCAGTGAGGACCCCCAAGCACAGTTCTTC.

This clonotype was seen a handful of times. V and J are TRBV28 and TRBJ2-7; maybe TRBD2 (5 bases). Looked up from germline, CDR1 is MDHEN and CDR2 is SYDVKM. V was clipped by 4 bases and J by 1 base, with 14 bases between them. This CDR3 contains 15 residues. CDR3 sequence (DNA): TGTGCCAGCAGTTCCTGGCGGGCAGATTCCTACGAGCAGTACTTC. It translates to CASSSWRADSYEQYF.

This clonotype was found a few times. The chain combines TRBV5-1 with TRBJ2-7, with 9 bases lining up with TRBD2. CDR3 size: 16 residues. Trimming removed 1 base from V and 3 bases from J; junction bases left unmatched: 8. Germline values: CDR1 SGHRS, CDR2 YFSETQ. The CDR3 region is CASSLNLAGSSYEQYF. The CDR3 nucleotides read TGCGCCAGCAGCTTGAATCTAGCGGGATCAAGCTACGAGCAGTACTTC. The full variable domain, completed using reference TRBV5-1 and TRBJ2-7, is KAGVTQTPRYLIKTRGQQVTLSCSPISGHRSVSWYQQTPGQGLQFLFEYFSETQRNKGNFPGRFSGRQFSNSRSEMNVSTLELGDSALYLCASSLNLAGSSYEQYFGPGTRLTVT.

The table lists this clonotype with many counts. In DNA, the CDR3 is TGTGCCAGCAGTATAAGGACAGGCGACGCCTACGAGCAGTACTTC. It encodes CASSIRTGDAYEQYF. This chain joins TRBV28 and TRBJ2-7, with 7 bases matching TRBD1. V was pared by 5 bases and J by 2 bases, with 9 bases of the junction left unmatched. The CDR3 has 15 residues. Germline loops: CDR1 MDHEN, CDR2 SYDVKM.

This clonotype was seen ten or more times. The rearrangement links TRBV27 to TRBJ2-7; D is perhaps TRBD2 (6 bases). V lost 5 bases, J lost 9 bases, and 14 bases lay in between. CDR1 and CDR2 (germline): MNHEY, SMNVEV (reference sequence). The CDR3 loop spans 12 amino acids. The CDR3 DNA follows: TGTGCCAGCAGTCCGGGACTCCCCGGGCAGTACTTC. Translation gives CASSPGLPGQYF.